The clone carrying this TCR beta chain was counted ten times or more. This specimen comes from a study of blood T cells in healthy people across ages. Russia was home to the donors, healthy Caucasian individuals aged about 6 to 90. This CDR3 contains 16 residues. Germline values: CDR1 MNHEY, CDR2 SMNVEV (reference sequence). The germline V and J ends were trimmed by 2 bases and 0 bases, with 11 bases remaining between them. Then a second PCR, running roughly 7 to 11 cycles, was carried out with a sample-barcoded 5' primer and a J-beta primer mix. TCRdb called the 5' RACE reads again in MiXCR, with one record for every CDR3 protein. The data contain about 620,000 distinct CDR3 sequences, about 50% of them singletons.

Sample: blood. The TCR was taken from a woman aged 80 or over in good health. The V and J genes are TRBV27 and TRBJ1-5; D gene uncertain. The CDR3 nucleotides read TGTGCCAGCAGTTTACCTCAGAACTATAGCAATCAGCCCCAGCATTTT. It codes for CASSLPQNYSNQPQHF.